One sample yielded the 20 T cell receptor beta chains listed below, sequenced in a study of T cell responses to AZD1222 COVID-19 vaccine (dated by TCRdb to about 2021). The library came from the immunoSEQ multiplex PCR assay. This is the immuneACCESS table as TCRdb keeps it, with only in-frame sequences that have V and J called. A part of the clones is gone; compared with another copy, unresolved V genes explain less than half, and the rest is unexplained. The sample table records about 200,000 clones; approximately 93% of these occur just once. In total, the top ten clones hold around 1% of the sample. The intended sense of this specimen's time point label: about 28 days (+/-7) after the second vaccine dose. The starting material was peripheral blood, obtained 28 days after the second AZD1222 dose. The receptors were sampled from an adult who received the AZD1222 COVID-19 vaccine.

The chain is built from TRBV12-3 or TRBV12-4 and TRBJ1-1; D is unclear. Between the trimmed V and J ends, which lost 7 bases and 10 bases, there was a span of 16 bases. The length of the CDR3 is 12 residues. The CDR3 nucleotides read TGTGCCAGCACCAACTCCCCGGGCGGAGCTTTCTTT. Encoded protein: CASTNSPGGAFF.

The V call is TRBV19, the J call TRBJ2-1, with 7 bases aligning to TRBD1. This CDR3 is built from 14 residues. Germline assignment: CDR1 LNHDA and CDR2 SQIVND (reference sequence). With 8 bases clipped from V and 3 bases from J, the junction kept 7 bases outside the gene matches. The CDR3 DNA reads as TGTGCCAGTTCTCCCTGGGACAGCTACAATGAGCAGTTCTTC. It yields the protein CASSPWDSYNEQFF.

V and J are TRBV19 and TRBJ2-7, with D perhaps TRBD1 or TRBD2 (6 bases each). Trimming left V 3 bases short and J 2 bases short, with 14 bases between. Per the germline V gene, CDR1 is LNHDA and CDR2 is SQIVND (reference sequence). The length of the CDR3 is 15 residues. This CDR3 reads CASSIRRAGAYEQYF. The CDR3 coding sequence is TGTGCCAGTAGTATCAGGAGGGCAGGGGCCTACGAGCAGTACTTC.

The rearrangement joins TRBV4-2 to TRBJ1-6; no definite D call. V shed 1 base and J shed 7 bases, with 14 bases lying between them. The length of the CDR3 is 16 residues. Germline V lookup: CDR1 LGHNA, CDR2 YNFKEQ. The CDR3: CASSQVEGKVNSPLHF. CDR3 DNA sequence: TGTGCCAGCAGCCAAGTCGAGGGAAAAGTAAATTCACCCCTCCACTTT.

V usage is TRBV2 and J usage is TRBJ1-1; TRBD1 agrees at 7 bases. Trimming cost V 9 bases and J 2 bases; bases outside gene matches: 6. Germline-derived CDR1 and CDR2 are SNHLY and FYNNEI. This CDR3 spans 13 amino acids. CDR3 sequence: CARPGTANTEAFF. CDR3 nucleotides: TGTGCCAGACCCGGGACAGCAAACACTGAAGCTTTCTTT.

The V call is TRBV4-1, the J call TRBJ1-6; 9 bases match TRBD1. The CDR3 sequence is 13 residues long. V shed 6 bases and J 9 bases; nucleotides not matched to a gene: 3. Germline values: CDR1 MGHRA, CDR2 YSYEKL. CDR3 sequence: CASRKDRGSPLHF. The CDR3 DNA reads TGCGCCAGCAGGAAGGACAGGGGTTCACCCCTCCACTTT.

The V call is TRBV9, the J call TRBJ2-2, with D tentatively TRBD1 or TRBD2 (7 bases each). This CDR3 is built from 16 residues. The V end lost 2 bases, the J end lost 5 bases, and 16 bases lay between the germline ends. CDR1 and CDR2 from the germline V gene are SGDLS and YYNGEE. The CDR3 spells CASSVRAGGGTGELFF. CDR3 bases: TGTGCCAGCAGCGTGCGGGCAGGGGGAGGGACCGGGGAGCTGTTTTTT.

The chain combines TRBV3-1 (or the pseudogene TRBV3-2) with TRBJ2-5, with D possibly matching TRBD2 (5 bases). The germline V gene has CDR1 LGHDT and CDR2 YNNKEL (reference sequence). V lost 4 bases to trimming and J lost 5 bases, with 17 bases between them. The CDR3 is 15 amino acids. Here the CDR3 DNA reads TGTGCCAGCAGCCGCCAAACGGGGATATCGGAGACCCAGTACTTC. Protein product: CASSRQTGISETQYF.

This clone was detected a few times. V gene TRBV18 combines with J gene TRBJ1-5; a possible D gene is TRBD1 (5 bases). Between the trimmed V and J ends, which lost 6 bases and 0 bases, there was a span of 12 bases. CDR1 and CDR2 from the germline V gene are KGHSH and LQKENI. This CDR3 is built from 15 residues. CDR3 in amino acids: CASSDSQGSNQPQHF. The CDR3 coding sequence is TGTGCCAGCTCGGATAGCCAGGGTAGCAATCAGCCCCAGCATTTT.

The CDR3 here is CASSRPAGQGNSPLHF. CDR3 nucleotides: TGTGCCAGCAGCCGTCCAGCGGGACAGGGGAATTCACCCCTCCACTTT. V gene TRBV5-4 combines with J gene TRBJ1-6; 10 nucleotides agree with TRBD1. From germline, CDR1 is SGHNT and CDR2 YYREEE (reference sequence). Unmatched junction bases numbered 8, after V lost 4 bases and J lost 7 bases. The CDR3 consists of 16 residues.

The V and J genes are TRBV10-3 and TRBJ2-7; TRBD1 matches at 8 bases. Germline-derived CDR1 and CDR2 are ENHRY and SYGVKD. CDR3 size: 13 residues. J was trimmed by 4 bases and V by 5 bases; bases with no gene match: 4. The chain's CDR3 is CAISSGGEYEQYF. CDR3 coding DNA: TGTGCCATCAGTTCAGGGGGCGAATACGAGCAGTACTTC.

This chain links TRBV18 with TRBJ1-6; D unclear. The CDR3 sequence is 16 residues long. The germline gives CDR1 KGHSH, CDR2 LQKENI. V was pared by 4 bases and J by 0 bases, with 10 bases between. CDR3 DNA: TGTGCCAGCTCACTAAAACTCAGCTCCTATAATTCACCCCTCCACTTT. This translates into CASSLKLSSYNSPLHF.

The rearrangement joins TRBV7-2 to TRBJ2-7; TRBD1 matches at 12 bases. V lost 7 bases, J lost 0 bases, and 13 bases stayed unmatched. This CDR3 has 18 amino acids. From germline, CDR1 is SGHTA and CDR2 FQGNSA. The CDR3 DNA sequence: TGTGCCAGCACGGGGGACAGGGGGCAGTCAATTAACTCCTACGAGCAGTACTTC. Translation: CASTGDRGQSINSYEQYF.

V is TRBV4-3 and J is TRBJ1-2; 7 bases match TRBD1. The CDR3 runs to 16 residues. The germline gives CDR1 LGHNA, CDR2 YSLEER. Trimming removed 2 bases from V and 2 bases from J; junction bases left unmatched: 8. The CDR3 DNA reads as TGCGCCAGCAGCCAAACTACCGGGACAGTAAACTATGGCTACACCTTC. Amino acids: CASSQTTGTVNYGYTF.

This chain links TRBV19 with TRBJ1-5; 10 bases agree with TRBD1. This CDR3 region has 16 residues. J was trimmed by 6 bases and V by 2 bases; bases with no gene match: 7. CDR1 and CDR2 (germline): LNHDA, SQIVND (reference sequence). CDR3 in amino acids: CASSIIDRGRIQPQHF. In nucleotides, the CDR3 is TGTGCCAGTAGTATAATTGACAGGGGGCGCATTCAGCCCCAGCATTTT.

The chain is built from TRBV5-1 and TRBJ1-4; 8 bases are shared with TRBD1. Unmatched junction bases numbered 7, after V lost 3 bases and J lost 3 bases. The germline V gene encodes CDR1 SGHRS and CDR2 YFSETQ. The CDR3 has 16 amino acids. CDR3 sequence (DNA): TGCGCCAGCAGCTCACAGTGGGGACAGGCTAATGAAAAACTGTTTTTT. Encoded protein: CASSSQWGQANEKLFF.

The chain joins TRBV18 to TRBJ2-7, with TRBD1 matching 10 bases. Germline CDR1 is KGHSH and CDR2 is LQKENI. The ends lost 3 bases at V and 6 bases at J; junction bases unmatched: 5. The CDR3 totals 14 residues. DNA of the CDR3: TGTGCCAGCTCACCGGGGACAGGGGAGGGCGAGCAGTACTTC. This encodes CASSPGTGEGEQYF. Drawing the rest from reference TRBV18 and TRBJ2-7, the complete variable domain is NAGVMQNPRHLVRRRGQEARLRCSPMKGHSHVYWYRQLPEEGLKFMVYLQKENIIDESGMPKERFSAEFPKEGPSILRIQQVVRGDSAAYFCASSPGTGEGEQYFGPGTRLTVT.

This chain uses TRBV12-3 or TRBV12-4 with TRBJ2-1; 7 nucleotides align to TRBD2. J was trimmed by 5 bases and V by 6 bases; bases with no gene match: 4. CDR3 size: 13 residues. The chain's CDR3 is CASRPGTNNEQFF. CDR3 DNA: TGTGCCAGCAGGCCCGGGACTAACAATGAGCAGTTCTTC.

The chain joins TRBV6-1 to TRBJ1-2; TRBD1 is a possible D gene (5 bases). Trimming removed 2 bases at V and 6 bases at J, with 10 bases between. This CDR3 region has 13 residues. Per germline, CDR1 MNHNS and CDR2 SASEGT. The CDR3 loop is CASSENRGNGYTF. In DNA, the CDR3 is TGTGCCAGCAGTGAAAATAGGGGCAATGGCTACACCTTC.

The chain joins TRBV4-2 to TRBJ1-4, with unresolved D. The CDR3 has 15 residues. From germline, CDR1 is LGHNA and CDR2 YNFKEQ. Deletions cut 1 base from V and 0 bases from J, with 6 bases between. The CDR3 sequence: CASSQVWPTNEKLFF. For the CDR3, the DNA is TGTGCCAGCAGCCAAGTCTGGCCAACTAATGAAAAACTGTTTTTT.